The 20 T cell receptor beta chains below come from one sample, sequenced in a study of technical replicates of blood from a handful of donors. Some clones are missing from TCRdb's copy, which holds only in-frame ones; the method was immunoSEQ multiplex PCR. This table has under 70,000 clones, 92% appearing once. Sequencing was done on a sample of T cells isolated from PBMCs. The origin of the receptors is a human donor in good health.

The chain links TRBV2 to TRBJ1-1, with 7 bases aligning to TRBD1. The V gene's germline CDR1 is SNHLY and CDR2 FYNNEI. The CDR3 is made up of 14 amino acids. V shed 4 bases, J shed 2 bases, and the junction held 4 bases outside the gene matches. CDR3 amino acids: CASSGTGGNTEAFF. The CDR3 DNA reads as TGTGCCAGCAGTGGGACAGGAGGAAACACTGAAGCTTTCTTT.

The chain employs TRBV2 and TRBJ1-5; 9 bases are shared with TRBD1. Germline V gene lookup returns CDR1 SNHLY and CDR2 FYNNEI. With 6 bases clipped from V and 5 bases from J, the junction kept 8 bases outside the gene matches. This CDR3 spans 15 amino acids. The CDR3: CASSEEGTGYQPQHF. In nucleotides, the CDR3 is TGTGCCAGCAGCGAGGAAGGGACAGGGTATCAGCCCCAGCATTTT.

The V and J genes are TRBV7-8 and TRBJ2-7, with D possibly TRBD1 on 5 matching bases. CDR3 length: 12 amino acids. The ends were cut back, 3 bases at V and 6 bases at J, with 9 bases in the middle. Germline V gives CDR1 SGHVS, CDR2 FQNEAQ. The CDR3 protein is CASSFPRAEQYF. In DNA, the CDR3 is TGTGCCAGCAGCTTCCCCAGGGCCGAGCAGTACTTC.

The chain has TRBV11-3 and TRBJ2-1; weak D call: TRBD2 (6 bases). From germline, CDR1 is SGHNT and CDR2 YENEEA. Trimming left V 5 bases short and J 8 bases short, with 13 bases between. This CDR3 comprises 13 residues. DNA of the CDR3: TGTGCCAGCAGCCTTCTGGAGGGTGATGAGCAGTTCTTC. Translating it yields CASSLLEGDEQFF.

V is TRBV11-2 and J is TRBJ2-7; 7 bases map to TRBD2. This CDR3 contains 15 residues. With 1 base clipped from V and 0 bases from J, the junction kept 3 bases outside the gene matches. Germline V CDR1 and CDR2: SGHAT, FQNNGV. CDR3 protein: CASSLGSGFSYEQYF. For the CDR3, the DNA is TGTGCCAGCAGCTTAGGTAGCGGGTTCTCCTACGAGCAGTACTTC. Supplemented by reference TRBV11-2 and TRBJ2-7, the full variable domain reads EAGVAQSPRYKIIEKRQSVAFWCNPISGHATLYWYQQILGQGPKLLIQFQNNGVVDDSQLPKDRFSAERLKGVDSTLKIQPAKLEDSAVYLCASSLGSGFSYEQYFGPGTRLTVT.

The V call is TRBV30, the J call TRBJ2-7, with D tentatively TRBD2 (5 bases). This CDR3 is 18 amino acids long. Germline V CDR1 and CDR2: GTSNPN, SVGIG (reference sequence). The ends were cut back, 2 bases at V and 0 bases at J, with 23 bases in the middle. The CDR3 sequence: CAWSSEGRFGNPSYEQYF. CDR3 nucleotide sequence: TGTGCCTGGAGTTCTGAGGGCCGATTTGGGAACCCCTCCTACGAGCAGTACTTC.

V usage is TRBV6-5 and J usage is TRBJ2-7; 11 bases fit TRBD2. Germline V gene data show CDR1 as MNHEY and CDR2 as SVGAGI. CDR3 length: 15 amino acids. Trimming cost V 5 bases and J 2 bases; bases outside gene matches: 5. CDR3 amino acids: CASSLAGGNPYEQYF. The CDR3 DNA is TGTGCCAGCAGTCTAGCGGGAGGAAATCCCTACGAGCAGTACTTC.

The V gene is TRBV11-2, the J gene TRBJ2-1, with no clear D. The germline CDR1 and CDR2 sequences are SGHAT and FQNNGV. V was shortened by 5 bases and J by 1 base, with 6 bases between the two germline ends. CDR3 length: 13 amino acids. This chain's CDR3 is CASSLRSYNEQFF. The CDR3 DNA reads TGTGCCAGCAGCCTGAGATCCTACAATGAGCAGTTCTTC.

The chain has TRBV5-1 and TRBJ2-1; 7 bases are a match to TRBD2. The CDR3 is 16 residues long. V shed 2 bases and J 4 bases; nucleotides not matched to a gene: 9. Germline CDR1 and CDR2: SGHRS and YFSETQ. The CDR3 DNA reads TGCGCCAGCAGCTTACGAGCGGGAAGAGAATACAATGAGCAGTTCTTC. Protein product: CASSLRAGREYNEQFF.

This clone appeared once. The chain has TRBV5-1 and TRBJ1-2; 10 bases align to TRBD1. Germline V gives CDR1 SGHRS, CDR2 YFSETQ. Unmatched junction bases numbered 2, after V lost 1 base and J lost 2 bases. CDR3 size: 15 residues. Here the CDR3 DNA reads TGCGCCAGCAGCTTGACGACAGGGGGCAACTATGGCTACACCTTC. This gives the protein CASSLTTGGNYGYTF.

The CDR3 DNA reads TGTGCCAGCAGTCAGGGGGGTGGGGGCTATGGCTACACCTTC. Amino acid sequence: CASSQGGGGYGYTF. The V gene is TRBV2, the J gene TRBJ1-2; 7 bases match TRBD1. Trimming at V came to 5 bases and at J to 4 bases, leaving 7 bases not matched to a gene. The CDR3 has 14 residues. Germline lookup yields CDR1 SNHLY and CDR2 FYNNEI.

The J gene is TRBJ2-7, the V gene TRBV13, with 11 bases that match TRBD2. Losses at the gene ends were 3 bases for V and 0 bases for J; bases not matched to a gene: 10. This CDR3 is 18 amino acids long. Per the germline V gene, CDR1 is PRHDT and CDR2 is FYEKMQ (reference sequence). This chain's CDR3 is CASSFRPSGRPSSYEQYF. The CDR3 DNA follows: TGTGCCAGCAGCTTTCGTCCTAGCGGGAGGCCGAGCTCCTACGAGCAGTACTTC.

J is TRBJ2-7 and V is TRBV15, with D tentatively TRBD2 (5 bases). The CDR3 covers 14 residues. V gave up 0 bases and J gave up 5 bases, with 11 bases separating them. Germline lookup yields CDR1 LNHNV and CDR2 YYDKDF (reference sequence). CDR3 DNA: TGTGCCACCAGCAGAGATCCCTCTAGCCACGAGCAGTACTTC. Translated: CATSRDPSSHEQYF.

J is TRBJ1-1 and V is TRBV18, with D uncertain. CDR1 and CDR2 (germline): KGHSH, LQKENI. This CDR3 has 17 amino acids. The V gene lost 3 bases and the J gene lost 3 bases, with 20 bases spanning the gap. This chain's CDR3 is CASSPLDIPLRYTEAFF. CDR3 nucleotide sequence: TGTGCCAGCTCACCCCTCGACATCCCGCTACGGTACACTGAAGCTTTCTTT.

This clone was detected only a few times. The chain joins TRBV6-5 to TRBJ1-1, with 7 bases identical to TRBD1. Germline CDR1 is MNHEY and CDR2 is SVGAGI. The length of the CDR3 is 16 residues. Trimming removed 0 bases from V and 8 bases from J; junction bases left unmatched: 12. CDR3 sequence reads: CASSYSLSGTVFEAFF. The CDR3 DNA reads as TGTGCCAGCAGTTACTCGTTGTCAGGGACAGTCTTCGAAGCTTTCTTT.

CDR3 DNA sequence: TGTGCCAGCAGTCCAGGGGCTCTAAACACTGAAGCTTTCTTT. Translation gives CASSPGALNTEAFF. The chain links TRBV6-1 to TRBJ1-1, with a weak D call TRBD1 (6 bases). With 5 bases removed from V and 2 bases from J, the gap between germline ends came to 12 bases. CDR1 MNHNS and CDR2 SASEGT come from the germline V gene. CDR3 length equals 14 residues.

By frequency in the sample, this clone is medium-sized. The genes are TRBV6-1 and TRBJ2-7; 9 bases match TRBD1. The CDR3 consists of 16 residues. V shed 3 bases, J shed 1 base, and the junction held 7 bases outside the gene matches. CDR1 is MNHNS and CDR2 is SASEGT in the germline V gene. The CDR3 DNA is TGTGCCAGCAGTGACGAGGGACAGGGCCCTTCCTACGAGCAGTACTTC. It codes for CASSDEGQGPSYEQYF.

This sequence joins TRBV19 and TRBJ2-1, with 7 nucleotides matching TRBD1. V lost 3 bases, J lost 0 bases, and 5 bases stayed unmatched. Germline V CDR1 and CDR2: LNHDA, SQIVND (reference sequence). The CDR3 has 16 residues. This chain's CDR3 is CASSIRGISSYNEQFF. The CDR3 DNA follows: TGTGCCAGTAGTATCAGGGGGATAAGCTCCTACAATGAGCAGTTCTTC.

The V and J genes are TRBV7-9 and TRBJ2-7; tentative D call: TRBD1 (6 bases). The length of the CDR3 is 14 residues. V was pared by 5 bases and J by 4 bases, with 15 bases between. Germline loops: CDR1 SEHNR, CDR2 FQNEAQ (reference sequence). As DNA, the CDR3 is TGTGCCAGCAGCCCCCCGGGACACGTATACGAGCAGTACTTC. Its translation: CASSPPGHVYEQYF.

This rearrangement joins TRBV15 to TRBJ2-1; 7 bases map to TRBD2. J lost 4 bases, V lost 2 bases, and 8 bases had no gene match. The CDR3 loop spans 16 amino acids. Germline lookup yields CDR1 LNHNV and CDR2 YYDKDF (reference sequence). CDR3 amino acids: CATSRFAQRDYNEQFF. The CDR3 region has the DNA TGTGCCACCAGCAGATTCGCCCAGCGGGATTACAATGAGCAGTTCTTC. Looking up the rest from reference TRBV15 and TRBJ2-1 gives the full variable domain: DAMVIQNPRYQVTQFGKPVTLSCSQTLNHNVMYWYQQKSSQAPKLLFHYYDKDFNNEADTPDNFQSRRPNTSFCFLDIRSPGLGDTAMYLCATSRFAQRDYNEQFFGPGTRLTVL.